This record concerns one TCR beta chain sequence. Its matching antigen is unknown. An assay was performed, and its level was deep. In replicate PCRs of sorted subsets, around 200 ng DNA, about 29,000 T cell genomes, was used. Generated by immunoSEQ multiplex PCR, the TCRdb table keeps only in-frame clones and is missing some. The sample holds about 2.1 million clones, approximately 92% seen once. This specimen belongs to a study of shared clonotypes between healthy human individuals. Study findings and constraints: Clonotype sharing across several donors was observed for around 4.8% of naive CD4 clonotypes. Generation probability values for non-shared clonotypes were lower than those for clonotypes shared by all four donors.

The naive CD8 fraction comprised CD45RO-negative cells positively selected for CCR7 and excluded terminally differentiated effector memory CD45RA+ cells. Trimming took off 3 bases at V and 8 bases at J, with 14 bases between the two ends. The CDR3 is 14 residues long. Germline CDR1 and CDR2: KGHSH and LQKENI. Sequenced input: naive CD8+ T cells from PBMCs. The chain uses TRBV18 and TRBJ2-1; no firm D call. This clonotype was sampled from a man younger than 35 in good health. Some clones in this sample may be carry-over from other donors' samples. DNA of the CDR3: TGTGCCAGCTCACCTAGCCGGACGGGCGATGAGCAGTTCTTC. Its translation: CASSPSRTGDEQFF.